The 4 T cell receptor beta chains reported below all come from one sample, sequenced in a study of cytomegalovirus exposure and HLA in healthy donors. The PCR ran on 60 Vbeta and 13 Jbeta primers. Here immunoSEQ multiplex PCR was the method, and the copy in TCRdb shows in-frame clones only, minus some. The data contain some 180,000 clones, over 65% of them singletons. The specimen sequenced was PBMCs. These receptor sequences come from a man younger than 35 in good health and CMV-seronegative.

J is TRBJ2-3 and V is TRBV7-6; 15 nucleotides match TRBD2. The CDR3 loop spans 16 amino acids. The J segment lost 4 bases and the V segment lost 6 bases, leaving 5 bases of the junction unmatched. CDR1 and CDR2 (germline): SGHVS, FNYEAQ. The CDR3, as DNA: TGTGCCAGCAGTTGGACTAGCGGGGGGGTTGCAGATACGCAGTATTTT. This translates into CASSWTSGGVADTQYF.

This rearrangement joins TRBV7-2 to TRBJ2-3; maybe TRBD2 (5 bases). CDR1 and CDR2 from the germline V gene are SGHTA and FQGNSA. With 1 base removed from V and 1 base from J, the gap between germline ends came to 12 bases. This CDR3 is 16 amino acids long. The CDR3 sequence is CASSLDWVRGTDTQYF. The DNA of the CDR3 is TGTGCCAGCAGCTTAGACTGGGTGCGGGGCACAGATACGCAGTATTTT.

The CDR3 DNA sequence: TGCGCCAGCAGCCAAGGTCAAGGGGGCTTCTCTGGAAACACCATATATTTT. It yields the protein CASSQGQGGFSGNTIYF. The chain combines TRBV4-1 with TRBJ1-3; 7 positions match TRBD1. CDR1 is MGHRA, CDR2 YSYEKL, per germline. This CDR3 is 17 amino acids long. V dropped 1 base and J dropped 0; count of bases not matched to a gene: 6.

J is TRBJ2-5 and V is TRBV5-1, with D perhaps matching TRBD2 (6 bases). V lost 0 bases and J lost 2, with 8 bases in between. The CDR3 totals 14 residues. CDR1 and CDR2 (germline): SGHRS, YFSETQ. The CDR3 sequence is CASSLVGGQETQYF. CDR3 nucleotide sequence: TGCGCCAGCAGCTTGGTGGGGGGACAAGAGACCCAGTACTTC.